What follows describes a single T cell receptor (beta chain). The target of this receptor is not known. The input lacks base qualities; no much larger clone sits a single base away. Libraries were constructed by RT-PCR. Sequencing was carried out with an Illumina HiSeq 2500. Using fastp at Q25 and MiXCR, TCRdb reprocessed the public reads and kept productive beta chains. Rows matching on CDR3 protein sequence are summarized as one entry with the most common DNA and genes. The table for this sample lists hundreds of thousands of distinct CDR3 sequences; 6.5% to 8% of them were counted only once. The ten most abundant clones make up roughly 13% of the sample. This sample stems from a study of response to subunit inactivated influenza vaccine (dated by TCRdb to the late 2010s). Regarding the complete study: The study used deep quantitative T cell receptor repertoire profiling to track responses to a trivalent subunit inactivated influenza vaccine.

Study-wide findings and limitations: According to the authors, only a limited number of new T cells may be recruited by each seasonal influenza vaccination.

The CDR3 has 15 amino acids, counting the end cysteine and phenylalanine. The CDR3 DNA has 45 bases and is translated from base 1. CDR1 and CDR2 (SGHTA, FQGNSA) derive from the germline V gene. Germline trimming amounts to 7 bases on V and 4 bases on J, with 8 as the count of junction bases outside the gene matches. This specimen was PBMCs from blood, taken around 2 years after vaccination. The V gene is TRBV7-2 and the J gene is TRBJ2-5; 11 bases in the middle match TRBD1. This TCR was recovered from a man aged 50-75 years who received an inactivated influenza vaccine. Donor details come from another sample of the same person, matched by shared clones. The DNA is as follows: TGTGCCAGCAACAACCCGGGACAGGGGGGAGAGACCCAGTACTTC. This sequence encodes CASNNPGQGGETQYF. With all but the CDR3 taken from the reference TRBV7-2 and TRBJ2-5 genes, the full variable domain is: GAGVSQSPSNKVTEKGKDVELRCDPISGHTALYWYRQSLGQGLEFLIYFQGNSAPDKSGLPSDRFSAERTGGSVSTLTIQRTQQEDSAVYLCASNNPGQGGETQYFGPGTRLLVL.